This T cell receptor beta chain appears in the sequencing data of a study of cytomegalovirus exposure and HLA in healthy donors. General observations from the study: Later analysis indicated greater clonal expansion among HLA-associated TCR beta chains than among equally common other chains.

With regard to this clone: Its antigen is not identified.

It was with 60 Vbeta and 13 Jbeta primers that the PCR ran. The method was immunoSEQ multiplex PCR; TCRdb's version includes in-frame clones alone and lacks a portion of them. This table holds about 130,000 clones, about 68% found once. This TCR came from a man between 40 and 49 years old in good health and CMV-seropositive. Source material: PBMCs.

The CDR3 reads CSVERQGALGNTIYF. CDR3 in DNA: TGCAGCGTTGAGAGGCAGGGGGCGTTAGGAAACACCATATATTTT. The genes are TRBV29-1 and TRBJ1-3, with 8 bases aligning to TRBD1. CDR1 SQVTM and CDR2 ANQGSEA come from the germline V gene. V lost 3 bases, J lost 4 bases, and 8 bases stayed unmatched. The CDR3 runs to 15 residues.